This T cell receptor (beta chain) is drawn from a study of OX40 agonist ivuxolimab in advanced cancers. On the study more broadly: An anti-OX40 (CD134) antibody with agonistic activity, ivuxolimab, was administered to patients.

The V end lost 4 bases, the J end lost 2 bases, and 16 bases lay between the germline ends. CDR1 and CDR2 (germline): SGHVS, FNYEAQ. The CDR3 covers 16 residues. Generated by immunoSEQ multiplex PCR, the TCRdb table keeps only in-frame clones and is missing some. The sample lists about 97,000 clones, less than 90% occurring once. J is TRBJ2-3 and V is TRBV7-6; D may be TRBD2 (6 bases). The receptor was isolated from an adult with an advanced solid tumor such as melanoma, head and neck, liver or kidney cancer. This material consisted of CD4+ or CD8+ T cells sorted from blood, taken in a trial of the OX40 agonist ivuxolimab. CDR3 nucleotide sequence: TGTGCCAGCAGCTCGACGACTAGAGGTGACACAGATACGCAGTATTTT. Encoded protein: CASSSTTRGDTDTQYF.